Listed below are T cell receptor beta chains from one sample, sequenced in a study of CD8 T cells in ankylosing spondylitis. TCRdb re-called the 5' RACE reads with MiXCR, one entry per CDR3 protein. The profile shows about 360,000 distinct CDR3 sequences, 20% to 25% of them singletons. The sample comprised blood, either unsorted or a sorted T cell fraction (not recorded which). These receptors were taken from a male donor with ankylosing spondylitis or in good health (not recorded which). Both conserved end residues are trimmed from each CDR3.

v_call	j_call	cdr3_aa
TRBV6-1	TRBJ2-1	ASTQVGGGVHEQF
TRBV2	TRBJ2-5	ASSGMDVSAQY
TRBV4-1	TRBJ2-2	ASSRGREERDGELF
TRBV7-8	TRBJ2-2	ASSLVPGWRAGELF
TRBV28	TRBJ2-7	ASSLGDREIDEQY
TRBV28	TRBJ2-3	ASDRGNTQY
TRBV20-1	TRBJ1-1	SARRVPLNTEAF
TRBV27	TRBJ2-7	ATGTGLSYEQY
TRBV29-1	TRBJ2-1	SGGGGTYNEQF
TRBV20-1	TRBJ2-7	SASTGWSYEQY
TRBV7-6	TRBJ2-1	ASSSSGGSPAGVEQF
TRBV12-3/TRBV12-4	TRBJ2-1	ASSFVAGTTD
TRBV9	TRBJ2-5	ASSSRVSGETQY
TRBV4-2	TRBJ2-7	ASSQEEGGGDDEQY
TRBV6-1	TRBJ2-1	ASSDAGTSGGYRDEQF
TRBV9	TRBJ2-7	ASSVGASGSYEQY
TRBV12-3/TRBV12-4	TRBJ2-7	ASSTPLAGRAYEQY
TRBV15	TRBJ2-4	AISRGPGVKNIQY
TRBV9	TRBJ2-3	ASTQGGDTDTQY
TRBV27	TRBJ2-3	ASSLFRDVSTDTQY